Each of the 16 T cell receptor beta chains below was sequenced from the same sample in a study of brain T cells in children with intractable seizures. TCRdb keeps only in-frame clones here, not all; method: immunoSEQ multiplex PCR. The profile covers roughly 80,000 clones, with about 90% appearing a single time and approximately 24% taken by the ten largest. Sequences were derived from peripheral blood, sampled at surgery. These receptors all stem from a girl aged 2-10 years with Rasmussen encephalitis and intractable seizures.

The genes are TRBV7-6 and TRBJ1-6, with unresolved D. Per germline, CDR1 SGHVS and CDR2 FNYEAQ. The CDR3 is 17 amino acids. V shed 1 base and J shed 7 bases, with 17 bases lying between them. The CDR3 loop reads CASSLGSGEVGNSPLHF. CDR3 DNA: TGTGCCAGCAGCTTAGGGAGTGGGGAGGTCGGGAATTCACCCCTCCACTTT.

The chain couples TRBV9 to TRBJ2-2; D might be TRBD1 or TRBD2, each matching 5 bases. Germline V gene sequence: CDR1 SGDLS, CDR2 YYNGEE. Trimming cost V 0 bases and J 8 bases, with 14 bases left between them. The CDR3 is 15 residues long. CDR3 nucleotides: TGTGCCAGCAGCGTAGCTGGGACCTCAGCGGGGGAGCTGTTTTTT. Its translation is CASSVAGTSAGELFF.

This chain uses TRBV5-5 with TRBJ2-5; 8 bases are a match to TRBD1. Germline CDR1 SGHKS, CDR2 YYEKEE (reference sequence). V shed 4 bases and J 2 bases; nucleotides not matched to a gene: 10. The CDR3 totals 16 residues. The CDR3 region is CASSGRTGTPQETQYF. The CDR3 DNA follows: TGTGCCAGCAGCGGAAGGACAGGGACACCTCAAGAGACCCAGTACTTC.

The genes are TRBV3-1 (or the pseudogene TRBV3-2) and TRBJ1-1; D is unclear. The V gene lost 6 bases and the J gene lost 3 bases, with 14 bases spanning the gap. Germline V gene data show CDR1 as LGHDT and CDR2 as YNNKEL (reference sequence). The CDR3 is 14 amino acids. DNA for the CDR3: TGTGCCAGCAGTACTGAGGGTCTGGACACTGAAGCTTTCTTT. This translates into CASSTEGLDTEAFF.

The chain has TRBV7-9 and TRBJ1-6; D uncertain. The V and J ends lost 2 bases and 0 bases respectively, with 8 bases between them. The CDR3 covers 16 residues. Germline lookup yields CDR1 SEHNR and CDR2 FQNEAQ (reference sequence). CDR3 nucleotides: TGTGCCAGCAGCTTAAGTATGAACTCCTATAATTCACCCCTCCACTTT. Translation: CASSLSMNSYNSPLHF.

The V gene is TRBV19, the J gene TRBJ1-6; D possibly corresponds to TRBD1 (6 bases). CDR3 length: 16 amino acids. V was shortened by 9 bases and J by 4 bases, with 19 bases between the two germline ends. Germline values: CDR1 LNHDA, CDR2 SQIVND (reference sequence). CDR3 nucleotides: TGTGCCAGCGGTGAGAGGGGGGGCCCGTATAATTCACCCCTCCACTTT. Translation gives CASGERGGPYNSPLHF.

This chain links TRBV7-2 with TRBJ2-3; TRBD2 aligns across 9 bases. Unmatched junction bases numbered 6, after V lost 5 bases and J lost 0 bases. The CDR3 contains 16 residues. Per germline, CDR1 SGHTA and CDR2 FQGNSA. In nucleotides, the CDR3 is TGTGCCAGCAGCCTGACTAGCGGATCTAGCACAGATACGCAGTATTTT. Translating gives CASSLTSGSSTDTQYF.

This clone appeared a few times. V and J are TRBV3-1 (or the pseudogene TRBV3-2) and TRBJ1-6; D is unresolved. The V end was cut by 2 bases, the J end by 7 bases, with 6 bases between. CDR3 length: 13 residues. Germline V gene lookup returns CDR1 LGHDT and CDR2 YNNKEL (reference sequence). CDR3 nucleotide sequence: TGTGCCAGCAGCCAAACTACAAATTCACCCCTCCACTTT. Translating gives CASSQTTNSPLHF.

The V and J genes are TRBV30 and TRBJ2-1, with TRBD2 identical over 9 bases. This CDR3 has 15 residues. Germline assignment: CDR1 GTSNPN and CDR2 SVGIG (reference sequence). V lost 0 bases and J lost 8; bases outside the gene matches: 8. The CDR3 sequence is CAWSVGTSIGDEQFF. The CDR3 nucleotides read TGTGCCTGGAGTGTCGGGACTAGCATCGGGGATGAGCAGTTCTTC.

The chain carries TRBV5-1 and TRBJ2-1; no clear D. There are 12 residues in the CDR3. Germline loops: CDR1 SGHRS, CDR2 YFSETQ. V was pared by 2 bases and J by 6 bases, with 6 bases between. CDR3 region: CASSFSGNEQFF. The CDR3 nucleotides read TGCGCCAGCAGCTTCAGTGGCAATGAGCAGTTCTTC.

The chain has TRBV6-5 and TRBJ1-5, with no clear D. The CDR3 extends over 15 amino acids. CDR1 and CDR2 from the germline V gene are MNHEY and SVGAGI. The V end was cut by 7 bases, the J end by 5 bases, with 18 bases between. CDR3 bases: TGTGCCAGCACCTTACGAATAAAGGGCGATCAGCCCCAGCATTTT. Its translation is CASTLRIKGDQPQHF.

V is TRBV5-4 and J is TRBJ2-7, with D perhaps matching TRBD2 (6 bases). The CDR3 is 15 amino acids. V was cut by 4 bases and J by 4 bases, with 18 bases left in between. Germline V CDR1 and CDR2: SGHNT, YYREEE (reference sequence). This CDR3 is CASSHKGLKNYEQYF. DNA of the CDR3: TGTGCCAGCAGCCATAAGGGACTTAAAAATTACGAGCAGTACTTC. Together with reference TRBV5-4 and TRBJ2-7, the CDR3 gives the full variable domain: ETGVTQSPTHLIKTRGQQVTLRCSSQSGHNTVSWYQQALGQGPQFIFQYYREEENGRGNFPPRFSGLQFPNYSSELNVNALELDDSALYLCASSHKGLKNYEQYFGPGTRLTVT.

The J gene is TRBJ1-5, the V gene TRBV4-1; D may be TRBD1 (6 bases). CDR1 MGHRA and CDR2 YSYEKL come from the germline V gene. This CDR3 region has 15 residues. V shed 4 bases and J shed 0 bases, with 10 bases lying between them. This chain's CDR3 is CASSPEGDSNQPQHF. The CDR3, as DNA: TGCGCCAGCAGCCCAGAGGGGGATAGCAATCAGCCCCAGCATTTT.

This clone has a single count. This rearrangement joins TRBV5-8 to TRBJ1-5; D remains unclear. The CDR3 sequence is 12 residues long. Germline V gene lookup returns CDR1 SGHTS and CDR2 YDEGEE. Trimming stripped 2 bases from V and 6 bases from J, with 6 bases between. CDR3 region: CASSFLIQPQHF. The CDR3 DNA reads TGTGCCAGCAGCTTTTTGATTCAGCCCCAGCATTTT.

This sequence joins TRBV19 and TRBJ2-5; no clear D. In germline, CDR1 is LNHDA, CDR2 SQIVND (reference sequence). Trimming stripped 3 bases from V and 4 bases from J, with 12 bases between. The length of the CDR3 is 14 residues. CDR3 region: CASSIYATSETQYF. CDR3 in DNA: TGTGCCAGTAGTATTTACGCGACTTCAGAGACCCAGTACTTC.

The genes are TRBV6-5 and TRBJ1-6; a possible D gene is TRBD1 (6 bases). The ends were cut back, 2 bases at V and 7 bases at J, with 15 bases in the middle. This CDR3 is built from 16 residues. Germline CDR1 MNHEY, CDR2 SVGAGI. CDR3 sequence: CASSYRPGTLNSPLHF. In DNA form, the CDR3 reads TGTGCCAGCAGTTACCGACCCGGGACATTGAATTCACCCCTCCACTTT.